This entry concerns a single T cell receptor beta chain. In the original processing: The authors estimated nucleated cell counts from reference gene primer amplification. Assay used: immunoSEQ multiplex PCR; TCRdb lists only in-frame clones, some missing. That table gives V, J and clone size, and the DNA gave D and trimming. The table lists 40,000 to 50,000 clones, around nine tenths of them singletons, with about 4% in the top ten. This specimen comes from a study of blood T cell repertoires in COVID-19. Study in general: Both acute and convalescent COVID-19 samples were obtained from the United States, Italy and Spain. PBMCs, B-cell-depleted T cells, or T cells provided the cDNA or gDNA that made up the material.

The TCR sequence derives from a man in his sixties with acute or convalescent COVID-19. Sequencing was done on a sample of peripheral blood.

The chain's CDR3 is CASSSSGTAQQPQHF. DNA of the CDR3: TGTGCCAGTAGTTCCTCCGGGACAGCTCAGCAGCCCCAGCATTTT. This chain joins TRBV19 and TRBJ1-5, with 7 bases aligning to TRBD1. Trimming at V came to 5 bases and at J to 7 bases, leaving 11 bases not matched to a gene. CDR3 length equals 15 residues. Germline V CDR1 and CDR2: LNHDA, SQIVND (reference sequence).